This is a list of T cell receptor beta chains from one sample in a study of T cells in Graves' hyperthyroidism and ophthalmopathy. Each CDR3 protein gets one entry after TCRdb re-called the multiplex PCR reads with MiXCR. The sample lists 700,000 or so distinct CDR3 sequences, roughly 15% seen once, with under 15% in the top ten. Sequencing was performed on blood. These receptors were taken from a woman in her forties or fifties with Graves' ophthalmopathy. Both conserved end residues are part of each CDR3. The order of the fields is J gene, CDR3 length, D gene, clone size, V gene, CDR3 DNA, CDR3 protein. The D gene is left open where the match is weak. For some rows the clone size is stated as once, few or many, or as a class when expanded; others skip it.

TRBJ2-3 | 15 | - | few | TRBV10-3 | TGTGCCATCAGTGGGGGGATTAGTGACCCAGATACGCAGTATTTT | CAISGGISDPDTQYF
TRBJ2-1 | 15 | TRBD2 | many | TRBV6-1 | TGTGCCAGCAGTTTGAGCGGGAGAACGCACAATGAGCAGTTCTTC | CASSLSGRTHNEQFF
TRBJ1-3 | 17 | TRBD1 | few | TRBV13 | TGTGCCAGCAGGACCGGGACAGGGCCACTCTCTGGAAACACCATATATTTT | CASRTGTGPLSGNTIYF
TRBJ2-1 | 15 | - | many | TRBV18 | TGTGCCAGCTCACCTCCACAGATCTCCTACAATGAGCAGTTCTTC | CASSPPQISYNEQFF
TRBJ2-4 | 16 | TRBD2 | few | TRBV10-3 | TGTGCCATCAGTCAACTAGCGGGAGGGGCCAAAAACATTCAGTACTTC | CAISQLAGGAKNIQYF
TRBJ2-7 | 12 | - | - | TRBV20-1 | TGCAGTGCTAACAGCCTAACCTACGAGCAGTACTTC | CSANSLTYEQYF
TRBJ2-1 | 17 | TRBD2 | many | TRBV2 | TGTGCCAGCAGGAGTGGCGGGAGGACCCTTTCCTACAATGAGCAGTTCTTC | CASRSGGRTLSYNEQFF
TRBJ2-2 | 17 | - | - | TRBV12-5 | TGTGCTAGTGCCCTCGAAGCGGGACAGAGTAACACCGGGGAGCTGTTTTTT | CASALEAGQSNTGELFF
TRBJ2-7 | 15 | - | few | TRBV12-3/TRBV12-4 | TGTGCCAGCAGTTTGTTTTCTAGCGCGAGCTACGAGCAGTACTTC | CASSLFSSASYEQYF
TRBJ2-7 | 15 | - | many | TRBV5-6 | TGTGCCAGCAGCTTGGACGGGGGCATCTCCTACGAGCAGTACTTC | CASSLDGGISYEQYF
TRBJ2-3 | 16 | TRBD2 | many | TRBV5-1 | TGCGCCAGCAGCTTGGAGGGACTAGCGGGAGTTCGTACGCAGTATTTT | CASSLEGLAGVRTQYF
TRBJ1-6 | 19 | TRBD1 | many | TRBV6-2/TRBV6-3 | TGTGCCAGCAGTTACACCGGGACAGGGTTCGGCTCCTATAATTCACCCCTCCACTTT | CASSYTGTGFGSYNSPLHF
TRBJ1-6 | 16 | - | few | TRBV6-1 | TGTGCCAGCAGCGAAGGTATAGGTCGCTATAATTCACCCCTCCACTTT | CASSEGIGRYNSPLHF
TRBJ1-1 | 17 | - | many | TRBV5-1 | TGCGCCAGCAGCTGGGACCCAGGACAGAGAATGAACACTGAAGCTTTCTTT | CASSWDPGQRMNTEAFF
TRBJ2-2 | 17 | TRBD2 | few | TRBV4-3 | TGCGCCAGCAGCCAACTGGGACTAGCGAGGGGAACCGGGGAGCTGTTTTTT | CASSQLGLARGTGELFF
TRBJ2-2 | 16 | TRBD1 | many | TRBV12-3/TRBV12-4 | TGTGCCAGCAGTTTAGGGACAGGGGGCTACACCGGGGAGCTGTTTTTT | CASSLGTGGYTGELFF
TRBJ1-5 | 15 | - | many | TRBV3-1 | TGTGCCAGCAGCCAAGTATCAGGTTTCGGGCAGCCCCAGCATTTT | CASSQVSGFGQPQHF
TRBJ2-3 | 14 | TRBD1 | many | TRBV5-1 | TGCGCCAGCAGTATGACAGGGGTAGTAGATACGCAGTATTTT | CASSMTGVVDTQYF
TRBJ2-1 | 16 | - | - | TRBV19 | TGTGCCAGTAGTCTGCTAGGGGTGTCCTCCTACAATGAGCAGTTCTTC | CASSLLGVSSYNEQFF
TRBJ2-2 | 16 | TRBD1 | - | TRBV19 | TGTGCCACCCTACCGACAGGGGTGAGGAACACCGGGGAGCTGTTTTTT | CATLPTGVRNTGELFF
TRBJ2-3 | 15 | - | many | TRBV6-2/TRBV6-3 | TGTGCCAGCAGCCTCCCCGGAGCCTACACAGATACGCAGTATTTT | CASSLPGAYTDTQYF
TRBJ2-1 | 13 | TRBD2 | many | TRBV20-1 | TGCAGTGCCCACGGACTAGCGGGAGTTGAGCAGTTCTTC | CSAHGLAGVEQFF
TRBJ2-1 | 15 | TRBD2 | many | TRBV11-3 | TGTGCCAGCAGCTTTCCTAGCGGGAGGTTCCATGAGCAGTTCTTC | CASSFPSGRFHEQFF
TRBJ1-1 | 15 | - | few | TRBV12-3/TRBV12-4 | TGTGCCAGCAGTCACCCGGACAGACAGAACACTGAAGCTTTCTTT | CASSHPDRQNTEAFF
TRBJ1-2 | 11 | - | many | TRBV2 | TGTGCCAGAGGGGTTATCTATGGCTACACCTTC | CARGVIYGYTF
TRBJ2-7 | 14 | TRBD1 | many | TRBV28 | TGTGCCAGCAGTAAGACAGGGGTCTCCTACGAGCAGTACTTC | CASSKTGVSYEQYF
TRBJ2-7 | 17 | TRBD2 | many | TRBV27 | TGTGCCAGCAGTCCACGGGTTGTCTCGGGACTAGCCTACGAGCAGTACTTC | CASSPRVVSGLAYEQYF
TRBJ1-1 | 14 | TRBD1 | many | TRBV28 | TGTGCCAGCCCAGGACAGGGACTATTCTCTGAAGCTTTCTTT | CASPGQGLFSEAFF
TRBJ2-7 | 16 | TRBD2 | - | TRBV18 | TGTGCCAGCTCACCGCTGACTAGCGGAGCCTCCTACGAGCAGTACTTC | CASSPLTSGASYEQYF
TRBJ2-1 | 15 | TRBD1 | many | TRBV30 | TGTGCCTGGGAACCGGGACAGGGGCCGCGACGGGAGCAGTTCTTC | CAWEPGQGPRREQFF
TRBJ2-7 | 15 | TRBD2 | many | TRBV6-6 | TGTGCCAGCAGTTACACATCCGGGACTAGCGACGAGCAGTACTTC | CASSYTSGTSDEQYF
TRBJ1-1 | 13 | - | - | TRBV10-3 | TGTGCCATCAGTGCCAATCTGAACACTGAAGCTTTCTTT | CAISANLNTEAFF
TRBJ1-1 | 13 | - | many | TRBV20-1 | TGCAGTGCGCCAGACACGATGAACACTGAAGCTTTCTTT | CSAPDTMNTEAFF
TRBJ1-1 | 15 | - | few | TRBV5-6 | TGTGCCAGCAGCCGTTCTGGGGGAAGTCAGACTGAAGCTTTCTTT | CASSRSGGSQTEAFF
TRBJ2-2 | 16 | - | - | TRBV11-3 | TGTGCCAGCAGCTTAGGGCAGGGACCTCGGGCCGGGGAGCTGTTTTTT | CASSLGQGPRAGELFF
TRBJ1-1 | 15 | - | - | TRBV5-5 | TGTGCCAGCACCGAACCAGACCCGAGGAACACTGAAGCTTTCTTT | CASTEPDPRNTEAFF
TRBJ2-2 | 16 | - | many | TRBV2 | TGTGCCAGCAGCCCTCCAGGGCAAGGACTGACCGGGGAGCTGTTTTTT | CASSPPGQGLTGELFF
TRBJ2-1 | 21 | TRBD2 | - | TRBV7-6 | TGTGCCAGCAGCTTACCACTTACTAGCGGGAACCTGATAGACGCTTACAATGAGCAGTTCTTC | CASSLPLTSGNLIDAYNEQFF
TRBJ2-3 | 16 | TRBD1 | many | TRBV28 | TGTGCCAGCAGTTTATCCTCAGGGGGCTTCACAGATACGCAGTATTTT | CASSLSSGGFTDTQYF
TRBJ1-4 | 14 | - | - | TRBV5-1 | TGCGCCAGCAGCTTACAGGAACCAAATGAAAAACTGTTTTTT | CASSLQEPNEKLFF
TRBJ1-1 | 16 | TRBD1 | - | TRBV19 | TGTGCCAGTAGTACATTTAGGGGGACAGGTCATACTGAAGCTTTCTTT | CASSTFRGTGHTEAFF
TRBJ1-1 | 14 | - | many | TRBV7-9 | TGTGCCAGCAGCCAAACACTCCTGAACACTGAAGCTTTCTTT | CASSQTLLNTEAFF
TRBJ1-2 | 16 | TRBD1 | many | TRBV6-1 | TGTGCCAGCAGTAAACGGGACAGAGCGACTAACTATGGCTACACCTTC | CASSKRDRATNYGYTF
TRBJ1-1 | 14 | - | many | TRBV5-6 | TGTGCCAGCAGCTCCGACAGCTTAGGCACTGAAGCTTTCTTT | CASSSDSLGTEAFF
TRBJ2-3 | 16 | TRBD2 | many | TRBV7-3 | TGTGCCAGCAGCCCAAGGACTAGCGGGAGGGCCGCTACGCAGTATTTT | CASSPRTSGRAATQYF
TRBJ2-5 | 16 | TRBD2 | - | TRBV19 | TGTGCCAGTAGTATAGATGGGGCGGGAGGGCCTGAGACCCAGTACTTC | CASSIDGAGGPETQYF
TRBJ2-7 | 15 | TRBD1 | many | TRBV20-1 | TGCAGTGCTAGACGTCGGGACAGAATGGGTTACGAGCAGTACTTC | CSARRRDRMGYEQYF
TRBJ2-2 | 15 | - | many | TRBV5-1 | TGCGCCGGACGGGCCGGGACTGTGAACACCGGGGAGCTGTTTTTT | CAGRAGTVNTGELFF
TRBJ2-3 | 15 | TRBD2 | many | TRBV20-1 | TGCAGTGCTAGTGGACTAGCGGGAGTGCAACATGCGCAGTATTTT | CSASGLAGVQHAQYF
TRBJ2-1 | 16 | TRBD2 | few | TRBV7-9 | TGTGCCAGCAGCTTCATGTCTAGCGGGAGGGATGGTGAGCAGTTCTTC | CASSFMSSGRDGEQFF
TRBJ1-2 | 13 | - | many | TRBV3-1 | TGTGCCAGCAGCGCAAGTTGGGGGTTCGGCTACACCTTC | CASSASWGFGYTF
TRBJ2-7 | 14 | - | - | TRBV4-2 | TGTGCCAGCAGCCAGCCGGACGGCGCCTACGAGCAGTACTTC | CASSQPDGAYEQYF
TRBJ2-3 | 15 | - | - | TRBV5-1 | TGCGCCAGCAGCTTTCTCCCCAGTGACACAGATACGCAGTATTTT | CASSFLPSDTDTQYF
TRBJ1-5 | 14 | TRBD1 | many | TRBV2 | TGTGCCAGCAGTGCCGACAGGGGGCTTCAGCCCCAGCATTTT | CASSADRGLQPQHF
TRBJ2-1 | 14 | TRBD1 | - | TRBV5-5 | TGTACCAGCAGCATACGACAGGGTCACAATGAGCAGTTCTTC | CTSSIRQGHNEQFF
TRBJ1-2 | 11 | - | many | TRBV30 | TGTGCCTGGAGTGATATCTATGGCTACACCTTC | CAWSDIYGYTF
TRBJ2-7 | 15 | TRBD1 | many | TRBV11-2 | TGTGCCAGCAGCAAATGGACAGGGCCGAAGTACGAGCAGTACTTC | CASSKWTGPKYEQYF
TRBJ2-3 | 13 | - | many | TRBV29-1 | TGCAGCGCCCGGCAACGGAACACAGATACGCAGTATTTT | CSARQRNTDTQYF
TRBJ2-2 | 18 | TRBD2 | - | TRBV13 | TGTGCCAGCAGCTTAGGCCCAGTTACGCGGGAGTACACCGGGGAGCTGTTTTTT | CASSLGPVTREYTGELFF
TRBJ2-1 | 16 | - | - | TRBV7-3 | TGTGCCAGCAGCTTAATAGGAGGGGACAGCTACAATGAGCAGTTCTTC | CASSLIGGDSYNEQFF